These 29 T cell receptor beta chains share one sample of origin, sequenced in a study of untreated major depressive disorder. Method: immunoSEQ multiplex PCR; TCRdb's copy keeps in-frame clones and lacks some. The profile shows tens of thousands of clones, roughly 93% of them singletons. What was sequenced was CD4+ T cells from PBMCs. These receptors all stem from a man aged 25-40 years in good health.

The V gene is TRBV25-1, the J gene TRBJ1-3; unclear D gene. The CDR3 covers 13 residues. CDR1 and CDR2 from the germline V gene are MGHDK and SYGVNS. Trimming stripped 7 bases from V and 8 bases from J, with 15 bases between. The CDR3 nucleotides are TGTGCCAGCACTAGCGACCGACCCGACACCATATATTTT. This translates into CASTSDRPDTIYF.

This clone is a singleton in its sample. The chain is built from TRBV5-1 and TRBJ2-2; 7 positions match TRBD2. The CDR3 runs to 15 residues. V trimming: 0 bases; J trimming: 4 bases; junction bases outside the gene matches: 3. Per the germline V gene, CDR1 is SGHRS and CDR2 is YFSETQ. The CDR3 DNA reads TGCGCCAGCAGCTTGGCGCGGGAGACCACCGGGGAGCTGTTTTTT. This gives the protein CASSLARETTGELFF.

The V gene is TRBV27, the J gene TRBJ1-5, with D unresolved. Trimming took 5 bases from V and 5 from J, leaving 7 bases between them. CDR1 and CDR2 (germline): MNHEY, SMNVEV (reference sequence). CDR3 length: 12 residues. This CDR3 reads CASSPGYQPQHF. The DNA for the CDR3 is TGTGCCAGCAGTCCAGGTTATCAGCCCCAGCATTTT.

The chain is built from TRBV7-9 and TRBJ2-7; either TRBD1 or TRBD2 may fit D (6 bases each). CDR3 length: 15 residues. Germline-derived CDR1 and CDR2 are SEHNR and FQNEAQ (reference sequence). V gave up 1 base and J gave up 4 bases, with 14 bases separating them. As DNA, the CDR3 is TGTGCCAGCAGCTTAGAGGGGGGAAGTACGTACGAGCAGTACTTC. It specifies CASSLEGGSTYEQYF.

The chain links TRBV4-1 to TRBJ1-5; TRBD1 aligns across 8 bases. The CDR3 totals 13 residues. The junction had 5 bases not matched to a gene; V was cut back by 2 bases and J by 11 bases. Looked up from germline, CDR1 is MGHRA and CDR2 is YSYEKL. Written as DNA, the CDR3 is TGCGCCAGCAGCCAACCCGACAGGGGTACCCAGCATTTT. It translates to CASSQPDRGTQHF.

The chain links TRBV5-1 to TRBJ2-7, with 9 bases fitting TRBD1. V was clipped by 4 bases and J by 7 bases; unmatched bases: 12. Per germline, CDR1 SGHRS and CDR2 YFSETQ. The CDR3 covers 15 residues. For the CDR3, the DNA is TGCGCCAGCAGCCCTAGGACAGGGGAGGAAGTGGAGCAGTACTTC. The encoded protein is CASSPRTGEEVEQYF.

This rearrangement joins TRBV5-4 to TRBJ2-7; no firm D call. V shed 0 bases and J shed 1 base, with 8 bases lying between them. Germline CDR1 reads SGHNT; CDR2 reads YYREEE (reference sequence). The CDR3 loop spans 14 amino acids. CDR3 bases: TGTGCCAGCAGCTTGGGATTCGAATCCTACGAGCAGTACTTC. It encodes CASSLGFESYEQYF.

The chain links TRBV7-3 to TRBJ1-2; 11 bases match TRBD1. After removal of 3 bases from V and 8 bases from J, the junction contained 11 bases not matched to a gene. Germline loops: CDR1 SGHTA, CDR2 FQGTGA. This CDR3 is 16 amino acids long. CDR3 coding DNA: TGTGCCAGCAGCTTGGCCGGGACAGGGGGATTTGGAGGCTACACCTTC. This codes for CASSLAGTGGFGGYTF.

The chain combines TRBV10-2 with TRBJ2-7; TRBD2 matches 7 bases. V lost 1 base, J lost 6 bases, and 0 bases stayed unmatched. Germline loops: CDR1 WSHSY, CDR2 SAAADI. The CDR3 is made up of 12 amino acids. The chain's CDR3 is CASSEWGGEQYF. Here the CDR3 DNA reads TGCGCCAGCAGTGAGTGGGGGGGCGAGCAGTACTTC.

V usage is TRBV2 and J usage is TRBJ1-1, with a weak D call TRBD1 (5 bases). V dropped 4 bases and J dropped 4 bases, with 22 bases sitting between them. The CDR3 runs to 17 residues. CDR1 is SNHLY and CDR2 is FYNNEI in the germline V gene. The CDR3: CASSGRGDVVTGTEAFF. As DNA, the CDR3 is TGTGCCAGCAGTGGCCGAGGGGACGTTGTAACAGGCACTGAAGCTTTCTTT.

The CDR3 bases are TGTGCCAGCAGTTACACCGTACAGGAGCCCCAGCATTTT. As protein: CASSYTVQEPQHF. The chain links TRBV6-5 to TRBJ1-5; TRBD1 might be the D (5 bases). V shed 2 bases and J shed 8 bases, with 10 bases lying between them. CDR1 is MNHEY and CDR2 is SVGAGI in the germline V gene. This CDR3 has 13 residues.

The CDR3 coding sequence is TGTGCCAGCAGCTTGTTCCGGGACAGGGGAAGTACAGATACGCAGTATTTT. Translation: CASSLFRDRGSTDTQYF. The chain has TRBV5-8 and TRBJ2-3, with 10 bases fitting TRBD1. Trimming at V came to 1 base and at J to 3 bases, leaving 8 bases not matched to a gene. The CDR3 extends over 17 amino acids. From germline, CDR1 is SGHTS and CDR2 YDEGEE.

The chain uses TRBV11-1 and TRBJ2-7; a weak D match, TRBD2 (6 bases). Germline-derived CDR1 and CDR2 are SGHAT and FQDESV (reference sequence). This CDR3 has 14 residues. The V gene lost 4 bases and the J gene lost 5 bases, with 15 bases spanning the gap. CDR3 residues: CASSWREAVNEQYF. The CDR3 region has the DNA TGTGCCAGCAGCTGGCGGGAAGCCGTTAACGAGCAGTACTTC.

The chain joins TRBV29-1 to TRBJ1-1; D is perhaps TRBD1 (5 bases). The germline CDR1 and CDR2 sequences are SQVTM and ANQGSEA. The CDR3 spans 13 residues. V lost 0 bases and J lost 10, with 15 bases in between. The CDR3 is CSVEDTFRDGAFF. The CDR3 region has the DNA TGCAGCGTTGAAGATACTTTCCGGGACGGAGCTTTCTTT.

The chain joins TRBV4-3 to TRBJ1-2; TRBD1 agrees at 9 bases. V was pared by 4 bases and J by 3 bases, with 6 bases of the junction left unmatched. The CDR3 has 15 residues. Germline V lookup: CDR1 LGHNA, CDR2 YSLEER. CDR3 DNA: TGCGCCAGCAGCCGCACCGGGACAGGGTACTATGGCTACACCTTC. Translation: CASSRTGTGYYGYTF.

CDR3 sequence: CASSPRTSSYNEQFF. The CDR3 DNA reads TGTGCCAGCAGCCCTCGGACTAGCTCCTACAATGAGCAGTTCTTC. The chain has TRBV9 and TRBJ2-1, with 7 bases fitting TRBD2. V lost 4 bases to trimming and J lost 0 bases; unmatched junction nucleotides: 4. Per the germline V gene, CDR1 is SGDLS and CDR2 is YYNGEE. The CDR3 has 15 residues.

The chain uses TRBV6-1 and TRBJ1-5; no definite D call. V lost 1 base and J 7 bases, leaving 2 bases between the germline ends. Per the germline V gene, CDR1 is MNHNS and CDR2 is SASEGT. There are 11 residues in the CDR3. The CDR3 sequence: CASSEDQPQHF. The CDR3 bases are TGTGCCAGCAGTGAAGACCAGCCCCAGCATTTT.

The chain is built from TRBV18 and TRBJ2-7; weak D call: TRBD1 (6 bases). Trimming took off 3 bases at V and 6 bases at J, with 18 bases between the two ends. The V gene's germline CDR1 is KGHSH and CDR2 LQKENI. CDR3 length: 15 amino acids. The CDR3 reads CASSPPDRQPSEQYF. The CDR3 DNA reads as TGTGCCAGCTCACCCCCTGACAGGCAGCCGTCCGAGCAGTACTTC.

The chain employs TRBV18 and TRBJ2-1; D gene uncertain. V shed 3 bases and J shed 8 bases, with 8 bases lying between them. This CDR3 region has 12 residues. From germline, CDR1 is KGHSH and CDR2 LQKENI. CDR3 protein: CASSPRVDEQFF. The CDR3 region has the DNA TGTGCCAGCTCACCCCGGGTGGATGAGCAGTTCTTC.

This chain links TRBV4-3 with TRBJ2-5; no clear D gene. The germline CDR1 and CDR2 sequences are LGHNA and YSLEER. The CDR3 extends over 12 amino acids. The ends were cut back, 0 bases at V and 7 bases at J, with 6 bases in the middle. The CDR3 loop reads CASSQDGVTQYF. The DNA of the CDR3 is TGCGCCAGCAGCCAAGATGGGGTGACCCAGTACTTC.

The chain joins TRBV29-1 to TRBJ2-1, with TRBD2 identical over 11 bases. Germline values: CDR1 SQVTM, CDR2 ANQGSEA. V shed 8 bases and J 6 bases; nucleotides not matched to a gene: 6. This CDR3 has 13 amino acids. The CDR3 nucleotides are TGCAGCACCGGACTAGCGGGTATCAATGAGCAGTTCTTC. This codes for CSTGLAGINEQFF.

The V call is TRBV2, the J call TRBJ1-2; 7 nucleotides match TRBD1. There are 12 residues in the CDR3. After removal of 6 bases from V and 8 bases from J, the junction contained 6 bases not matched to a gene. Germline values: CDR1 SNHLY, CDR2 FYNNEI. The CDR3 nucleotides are TGTGCCAGCAGAGAGGACAGGTGGGGCTACACCTTC. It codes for CASREDRWGYTF.

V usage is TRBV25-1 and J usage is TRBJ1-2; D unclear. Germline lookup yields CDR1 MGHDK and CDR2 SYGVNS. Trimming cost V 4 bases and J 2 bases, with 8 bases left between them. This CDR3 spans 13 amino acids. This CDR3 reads CASSGQVNYGYTF. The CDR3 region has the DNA TGTGCCAGCAGTGGTCAAGTGAACTATGGCTACACCTTC.

The CDR3 DNA follows: TGCGCCAGCAGCTTGAGCAGCAATCAGCCCCAGCATTTT. It translates to CASSLSSNQPQHF. The V call is TRBV5-1, the J call TRBJ1-5, with D unclear. Trimming shortened V by 1 base and J by 1 base, and 3 bases separated the two germline ends. This CDR3 comprises 13 residues. Germline values: CDR1 SGHRS, CDR2 YFSETQ.

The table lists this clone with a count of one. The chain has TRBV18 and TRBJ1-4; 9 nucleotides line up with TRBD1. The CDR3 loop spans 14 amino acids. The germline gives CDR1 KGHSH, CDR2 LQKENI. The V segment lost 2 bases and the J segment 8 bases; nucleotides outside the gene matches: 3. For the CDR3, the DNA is TGTGCCAGCTCACCAAGGACAGGGGAGGAAAAACTGTTTTTT. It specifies CASSPRTGEEKLFF.

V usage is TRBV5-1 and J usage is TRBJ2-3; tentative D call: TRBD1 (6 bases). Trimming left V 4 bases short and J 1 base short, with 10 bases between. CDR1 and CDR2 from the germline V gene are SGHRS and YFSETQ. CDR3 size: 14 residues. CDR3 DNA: TGCGCCAGCAGCGGGGACACTGGCACAGATACGCAGTATTTT. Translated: CASSGDTGTDTQYF. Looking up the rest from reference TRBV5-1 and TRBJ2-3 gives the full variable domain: KAGVTQTPRYLIKTRGQQVTLSCSPISGHRSVSWYQQTPGQGLQFLFEYFSETQRNKGNFPGRFSGRQFSNSRSEMNVSTLELGDSALYLCASSGDTGTDTQYFGPGTRLTVL.

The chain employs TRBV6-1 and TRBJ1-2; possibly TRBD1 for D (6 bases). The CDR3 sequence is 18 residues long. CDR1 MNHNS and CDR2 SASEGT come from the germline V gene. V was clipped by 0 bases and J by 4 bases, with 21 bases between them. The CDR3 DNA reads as TGTGCCAGCAGTGAAGCGGACGTGCAGGGGCGAGGTTTCTATGGCTACACCTTC. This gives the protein CASSEADVQGRGFYGYTF.

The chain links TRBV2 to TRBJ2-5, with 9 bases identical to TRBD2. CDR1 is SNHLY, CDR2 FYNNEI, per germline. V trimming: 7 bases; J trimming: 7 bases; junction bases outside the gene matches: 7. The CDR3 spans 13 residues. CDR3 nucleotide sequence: TGTGCCAGCATTCTAGCGGGGCCCCCGACCCAGTACTTC. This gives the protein CASILAGPPTQYF.

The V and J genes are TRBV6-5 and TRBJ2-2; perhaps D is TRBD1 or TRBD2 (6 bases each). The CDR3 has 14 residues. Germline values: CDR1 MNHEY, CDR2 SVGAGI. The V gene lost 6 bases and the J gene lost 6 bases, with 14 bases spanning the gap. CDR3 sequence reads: CASSNHRGAGELFF. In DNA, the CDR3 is TGTGCCAGCAGCAACCATAGGGGGGCCGGGGAGCTGTTTTTT.